In this sample, the clone carrying this TCR beta chain turned up a few times. Its antigen is as yet unknown. This record belongs to a study of blood T cells in healthy people across ages. Study-wide results and limits: Getting older went along with TCR beta diversity per million T cells dropping roughly linearly.

Deletions cut 6 bases from V and 6 bases from J, with 18 bases between. Germline V gene lookup returns CDR1 MNHEY and CDR2 SVGAGI. The CDR3 spans 15 residues. The total RNA that was extracted per sample amounted to at least 5.5 micrograms. Primed by a sample-barcoded 5' primer and a J-beta primer mix, a second PCR proceeded for roughly 7 to 11 cycles. A template-switch adaptor with 12 random nucleotides tagged each cDNA molecule. TCRdb itself ran the 5' RACE reads through MiXCR, one entry per CDR3 protein. The data contain some 880,000 distinct CDR3 sequences, roughly 34% of them singletons. The sequenced sample was blood. The chain employs TRBV6-5 and TRBJ2-1, with D possibly TRBD1 on 6 matching bases. The origin of this receptor is a young man in good health. The CDR3 DNA follows: TGTGCCAGCAGCCCTACCCGGCCAGGGGCCAATGAGCAGTTCTTC. It is translated as CASSPTRPGANEQFF.